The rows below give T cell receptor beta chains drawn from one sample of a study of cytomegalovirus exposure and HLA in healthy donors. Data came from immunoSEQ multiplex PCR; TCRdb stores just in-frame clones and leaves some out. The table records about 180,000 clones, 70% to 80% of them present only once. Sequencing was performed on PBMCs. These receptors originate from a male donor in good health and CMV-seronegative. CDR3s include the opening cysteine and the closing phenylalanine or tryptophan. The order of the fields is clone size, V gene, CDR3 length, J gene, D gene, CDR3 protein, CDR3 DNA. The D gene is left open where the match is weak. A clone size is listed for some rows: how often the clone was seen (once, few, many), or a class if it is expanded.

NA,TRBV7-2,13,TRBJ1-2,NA,CASSPRGGYGYTF,TGTGCCAGCAGCCCGAGGGGGGGCTATGGCTACACCTTC
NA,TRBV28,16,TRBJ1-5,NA,CASRFPQGLSNQPQHF,TGTGCCAGCAGATTTCCTCAGGGACTTAGCAATCAGCCCCAGCATTTT
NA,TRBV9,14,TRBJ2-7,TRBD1,CASSVVDRPYEQYF,TGTGCCAGCAGCGTAGTGGACAGGCCCTACGAGCAGTACTTC
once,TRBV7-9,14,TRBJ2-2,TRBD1,CASSSGQTTGELFF,TGTGCCAGCAGCTCGGGACAGACCACCGGGGAGCTGTTTTTT
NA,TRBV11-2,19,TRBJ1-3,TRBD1,CASSLKASSGGLAGNTIYF,TGTGCCAGCAGCCTAAAAGCTTCATCAGGGGGGTTAGCAGGAAACACCATATATTTT
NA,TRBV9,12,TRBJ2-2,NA,CASSVGRGELFF,TGTGCCAGCAGCGTAGGGAGGGGGGAGCTGTTTTTT
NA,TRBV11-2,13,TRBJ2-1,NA,CASSSGLNNEQFF,TGTGCCAGCAGTTCGGGACTCAACAATGAGCAGTTCTTC
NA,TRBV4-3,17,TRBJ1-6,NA,CASSQDWAGASVRPLHF,TGCGCCAGCAGCCAAGACTGGGCAGGGGCGAGCGTTAGACCCCTCCACTTT
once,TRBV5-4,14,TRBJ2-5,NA,CASSLTNSQETQYF,TGTGCCAGCAGCCTGACTAATAGTCAAGAGACCCAGTACTTC
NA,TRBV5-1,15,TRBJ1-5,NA,CASSLTGISNQPQHF,TGCGCCAGCAGCTTGACAGGGATTAGCAATCAGCCCCAGCATTTT
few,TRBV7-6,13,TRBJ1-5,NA,CASSLQEGQPQHF,TGTGCCAGCAGCCTCCAGGAGGGTCAGCCCCAGCATTTT
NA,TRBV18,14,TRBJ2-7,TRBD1,CASSPTGGQDEQYF,TGTGCCAGCTCCCCGACAGGGGGCCAGGACGAGCAGTACTTC
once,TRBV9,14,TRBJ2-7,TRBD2,CASSVSGATYEQYF,TGTGCCAGCAGTGTTAGCGGGGCTACCTACGAGCAGTACTTC
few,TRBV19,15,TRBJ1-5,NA,CASSKPLLQGRPQHF,TGTGCCAGTAGTAAGCCCCTCCTACAGGGAAGGCCCCAGCATTTT
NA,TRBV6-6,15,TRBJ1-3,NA,CASNGQIGDGNTIYF,TGTGCCAGCAATGGACAGATAGGGGATGGAAACACCATATATTTT
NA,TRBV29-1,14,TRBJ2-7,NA,CSVRGGTNSYEQYF,TGCAGCGTGAGAGGAGGGACCAACTCCTACGAGCAGTACTTC
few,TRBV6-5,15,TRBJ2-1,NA,CASSLNFLLYNEQFF,TGTGCCAGCAGCCTCAACTTTTTACTCTACAATGAGCAGTTCTTC
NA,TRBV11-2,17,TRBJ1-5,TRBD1,CASSYGKQGVRDQPQHF,TGTGCCAGCAGCTACGGAAAACAGGGGGTAAGGGATCAGCCCCAGCATTTT
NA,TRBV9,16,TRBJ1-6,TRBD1,CASSVKRDRGDSPLHF,TGTGCCAGCAGCGTCAAACGGGACAGGGGTGATTCACCCCTCCACTTT
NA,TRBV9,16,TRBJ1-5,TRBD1,CASSVGPDRGYQPQHF,TGTGCCAGCAGCGTAGGGCCGGACAGGGGTTATCAGCCCCAGCATTTT
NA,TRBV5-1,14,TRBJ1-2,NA,CASSSHRPNYGYTF,TGCGCCAGCAGCTCACACAGACCGAACTATGGCTACACCTTC
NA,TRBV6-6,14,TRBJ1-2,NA,CASSSRDNLFGYTF,TGTGCCAGCAGCTCCCGGGACAATCTCTTTGGCTACACCTTC
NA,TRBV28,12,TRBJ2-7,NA,CASSRGVYEQYF,TGTGCCAGCAGCAGGGGGGTCTACGAGCAGTACTTC
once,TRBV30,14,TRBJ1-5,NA,CAWSVRGKVLPQHF,TGTGCCTGGAGTGTACGGGGAAAGGTTTTGCCCCAGCATTTT
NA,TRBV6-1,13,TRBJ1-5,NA,CASSGGEDQPQHF,TGTGCCAGCAGTGGCGGGGAGGACCAGCCCCAGCATTTT
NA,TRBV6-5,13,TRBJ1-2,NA,CASSETANYGYTF,TGTGCCAGCAGTGAAACAGCTAACTATGGCTACACCTTC
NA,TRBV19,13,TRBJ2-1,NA,CATSRSSYNEQFF,TGTGCCACTTCCCGGAGCTCCTACAATGAGCAGTTCTTC
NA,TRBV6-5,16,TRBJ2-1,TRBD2,CASSYVRTSFGNEQFF,TGTGCCAGCAGTTACGTGCGGACTAGCTTCGGCAATGAGCAGTTCTTC
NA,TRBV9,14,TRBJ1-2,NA,CASSVGARDYGYTF,TGTGCCAGCAGCGTAGGCGCCAGGGACTATGGCTACACCTTC
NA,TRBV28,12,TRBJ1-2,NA,CASRVPGYGYTF,TGTGCCAGCAGGGTCCCGGGATATGGCTACACCTTC
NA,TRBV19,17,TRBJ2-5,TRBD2,CASRDTEVSGSQETQYF,TGTGCCAGTAGAGATACTGAGGTTAGCGGGAGCCAAGAGACCCAGTACTTC
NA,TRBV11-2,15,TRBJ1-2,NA,CASSRGGVNSYGYTF,TGTGCCAGCAGCCGCGGCGGGGTAAATAGCTATGGCTACACCTTC
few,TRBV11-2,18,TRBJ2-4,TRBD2,CASSLRLAGELAKNIQYF,TGTGCCAGCAGCTTAAGACTAGCGGGGGAACTAGCCAAAAACATTCAGTACTTC
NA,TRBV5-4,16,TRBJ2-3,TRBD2,CASSAGTSGSTDTQYF,TGTGCCAGCAGCGCCGGGACTAGCGGGAGTACAGATACGCAGTATTTT
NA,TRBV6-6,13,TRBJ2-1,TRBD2,CASSLTSNHEQFF,TGTGCCAGCAGCCTGACTAGCAACCATGAGCAGTTCTTC
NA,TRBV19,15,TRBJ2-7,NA,CASSISQGSTYEQYF,TGTGCCAGTAGTATATCCCAGGGGAGCACCTACGAGCAGTACTTC
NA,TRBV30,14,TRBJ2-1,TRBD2,CAWSIGLARNEQFF,TGTGCCTGGAGTATTGGACTAGCGAGAAATGAGCAGTTCTTC
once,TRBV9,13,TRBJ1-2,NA,CASSAREFYGYTF,TGTGCCAGCAGCGCCCGGGAGTTCTATGGCTACACCTTC
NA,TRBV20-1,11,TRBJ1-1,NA,CSARVGCEAFF,TGCAGTGCTAGAGTGGGCTGTGAAGCTTTCTTT
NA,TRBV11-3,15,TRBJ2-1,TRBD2,CASSPRGGSYNEQFF,TGTGCCAGCAGCCCCCGCGGGGGGTCCTACAATGAGCAGTTCTTC
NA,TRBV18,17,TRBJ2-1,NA,CASSPRAARAGSNEQFF,TGTGCCAGCTCACCAAGGGCGGCCCGGGCAGGGTCCAATGAGCAGTTCTTC
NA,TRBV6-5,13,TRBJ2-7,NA,CASSRTLLYEQYF,TGTGCCAGCAGTCGGACTCTTCTCTACGAGCAGTACTTC
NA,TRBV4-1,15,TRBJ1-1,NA,CASSRGEGTYTEAFF,TGCGCCAGCAGCCGGGGGGAAGGGACGTACACTGAAGCTTTCTTT